Below, 23 T cell receptor beta chains from the same sample are listed, as sequenced in a study of T-cell reconstitution after alpha-beta-depleted transplantation in children (TCRdb year 2016). This specimen's treatment or condition label, interpreted: allogeneic hematopoietic cell transplantation with graft depleted of TCRalphabeta T cells and CD19 B cells. Receptors were amplified or captured by PCR. For sequencing, an Illumina HiSeq 2500 was employed. TCR library preparation used molecular barcoding, with unique molecular identifiers applied to normalize quantification of the TCRbeta repertoire. TCRdb trimmed the raw reads at Q25, called clones with MiXCR and kept productive beta chains. For every CDR3 protein sequence, its rows merge into one entry that carries the most common genes and DNA. The sample table holds hundreds of thousands of distinct CDR3 sequences, of which 10% to 15% were seen once. Over 2% of the sample belongs to the ten largest clones.

Here the sequenced sample was PBMCs, mostly from graft donor cells, taken 360 days after TCRalphabeta/CD19-depleted stem cell transplant. The source is a male patient younger than 18 who had a stem cell transplant for acute myeloid leukemia, so the T cells may come from the graft donor.

This sequence joins TRBV7-2 and TRBJ2-4; 7 bases fit TRBD1. The CDR3 consists of 15 residues. Germline V CDR1 and CDR2: SGHTA, FQGNSA. V trimming: 1 base; J trimming: 1 base; junction bases outside the gene matches: 1. CDR3: CASSLVQGAKNIQYF. As DNA, the CDR3 is TGTGCCAGCAGCTTAGTACAGGGGGCCAAAAACATTCAGTACTTC.

The chain has TRBV30 and TRBJ1-5; possible D gene TRBD1, 5 bases. The CDR3 sequence is 14 residues long. Germline lookup yields CDR1 GTSNPN and CDR2 SVGIG (reference sequence). Trimming took off 2 bases at V and 1 base at J, with 9 bases between the two ends. The CDR3 spells CAWSPWDSNQPQHF. As DNA, the CDR3 is TGTGCCTGGAGTCCATGGGACAGCAATCAGCCCCAGCATTTT.

This clonotype was seen only a few times. The chain combines TRBV7-2 with TRBJ2-5; TRBD1 is a possible D gene (5 bases). CDR3 size: 15 residues. CDR1 SGHTA and CDR2 FQGNSA come from the germline V gene. V shed 5 bases and J shed 1 base, with 14 bases lying between them. CDR3 protein: CASSVGQSFQETQYF. CDR3 bases: TGTGCCAGCAGCGTAGGACAATCCTTCCAAGAGACCCAGTACTTC.

The rearrangement uses TRBV18 and TRBJ2-4; tentatively, D is TRBD1 (6 bases). The CDR3 is 16 amino acids. Trimming took off 6 bases at V and 5 bases at J, with 20 bases between the two ends. Germline-derived CDR1 and CDR2 are KGHSH and LQKENI. The CDR3 sequence: CASSEWAGDTENIQYF. CDR3 coding DNA: TGTGCCAGCTCCGAGTGGGCCGGGGACACCGAAAACATTCAGTACTTC.

The rearrangement uses TRBV4-3 and TRBJ2-1; perhaps TRBD2 as D (7 bases). This CDR3 region has 16 residues. Germline assignment: CDR1 LGHNA and CDR2 YSLEER. V was cut by 5 bases and J by 7 bases, with 21 bases left in between. The CDR3 loop is CASSLGGAGAWNEQFF. The CDR3 bases are TGCGCCAGCAGCTTGGGGGGGGCGGGAGCTTGGAATGAGCAGTTCTTC.

The table lists this clonotype with many counts. The chain recombines TRBV7-2 with TRBJ2-7, with D perhaps TRBD1 (5 bases). V lost 5 bases to trimming and J lost 1 base, with 12 bases between them. Germline V gene sequence: CDR1 SGHTA, CDR2 FQGNSA. This CDR3 region has 14 residues. Here the CDR3 reads CASSIRTSSYEQYF. CDR3 nucleotide sequence: TGTGCCAGCAGCATCCGGACAAGTTCCTACGAGCAGTACTTC.

CDR3 nucleotide sequence: TGCGCCAGCAGTCTATTCAGGGACAGGTGCACAGATACGCAGTATTTT. This translates into CASSLFRDRCTDTQYF. The V and J genes are TRBV23-1 and TRBJ2-3; 8 bases line up with TRBD1. TRBV23-1 is identified as an open reading frame with a role that is uncertain. The J segment lost 1 base and the V segment lost 4 bases, leaving 7 bases of the junction unmatched. This CDR3 region has 16 residues.

The V call is TRBV7-2, the J call TRBJ2-2, with D perhaps given as TRBD1 or TRBD2 (5 bases each). CDR1 is SGHTA and CDR2 is FQGNSA in the germline V gene. The CDR3 has 15 residues. Between the trimmed V and J ends, which lost 1 base and 5 bases, there was a span of 11 bases. This chain's CDR3 is CASSLGGPGTGELFF. CDR3 DNA sequence: TGTGCCAGCAGCTTAGGGGGCCCGGGAACCGGGGAGCTGTTTTTT.

The chain employs TRBV9 and TRBJ2-7, with D unclear. The CDR3 is 15 amino acids. Trimming shortened V by 0 bases and J by 1 base, and 11 bases separated the two germline ends. Looked up from germline, CDR1 is SGDLS and CDR2 is YYNGEE. CDR3 protein: CASSVEVDLSYEQYF. In DNA form, the CDR3 reads TGTGCCAGCAGCGTAGAGGTTGACCTGTCCTACGAGCAGTACTTC.

This chain links TRBV18 with TRBJ2-4, with 7 bases that match TRBD2. V shed 6 bases and J 1 base; nucleotides not matched to a gene: 6. CDR3 length equals 15 residues. CDR1 and CDR2 (germline): KGHSH, LQKENI. CDR3 amino acids: CASSRGRMAKNIQYF. DNA for the CDR3: TGTGCCAGCTCGCGCGGGAGAATGGCCAAAAACATTCAGTACTTC.

This clonotype occurred a few times. For the CDR3, the DNA is TGTGCCAGCAGCCCCATAGGCCAACCATGGAATGAGCAGTTCTTC. Amino acids: CASSPIGQPWNEQFF. The rearrangement uses TRBV11-2 and TRBJ2-1; D is undetermined. From germline, CDR1 is SGHAT and CDR2 FQNNGV. Trimming removed 5 bases at V and 7 bases at J, with 18 bases between. The CDR3 loop spans 15 amino acids.

This clonotype turned up a few times. The V and J genes are TRBV12-3 or TRBV12-4 and TRBJ1-5; weak D call: TRBD1 (5 bases). The CDR3 covers 17 residues. Trimming took off 1 base at V and 1 base at J, with 14 bases between the two ends. CDR3 sequence (DNA): TGTGCCAGCAGTTTAGATTGGCAGGGAAGGAGCAATCAGCCCCAGCATTTT. Residues: CASSLDWQGRSNQPQHF.

This clonotype has a count of ten or more. The rearrangement joins TRBV29-1 to TRBJ2-7; 9 bases are a match to TRBD1. Per germline, CDR1 SQVTM and CDR2 ANQGSEA. J was trimmed by 4 bases and V by 8 bases; bases with no gene match: 6. This CDR3 region has 12 residues. CDR3 nucleotide sequence: TGCAGCACCCGGGACAGGGCGTACGAGCAGTACTTC. Translating gives CSTRDRAYEQYF.

This clonotype was counted ten times or more. The J gene is TRBJ2-5, the V gene TRBV12-3 or TRBV12-4; the match to TRBD2 covers 8 bases. V dropped 5 bases and J dropped 2; count of bases not matched to a gene: 10. The CDR3 loop spans 16 amino acids. DNA of the CDR3: TGTGCCAGCAGTCCCTTGGCGGGAGGTTTTCAAGAGACCCAGTACTTC. Translated: CASSPLAGGFQETQYF.

There are a few counts of this clonotype. The chain recombines TRBV25-1 with TRBJ2-4; no clear D gene. Germline V lookup: CDR1 MGHDK, CDR2 SYGVNS. The CDR3 totals 14 residues. V gave up 6 bases and J gave up 6 bases, with 15 bases separating them. This CDR3 reads CASSTPASGNIQYF. The CDR3 DNA is TGTGCCAGCAGCACCCCCGCATCCGGAAACATTCAGTACTTC. The complete variable domain, with remaining parts taken from reference TRBV25-1 and TRBJ2-4, reads EADIYQTPRYLVIGTGKKITLECSQTMGHDKMYWYQQDPGMELHLIHYSYGVNSTEKGDLSSESTVSRIRTEHFPLTLESARPSHTSQYLCASSTPASGNIQYFGAGTRLSVL.

In its sample, this clonotype was seen many times. V gene TRBV21-1 combines with J gene TRBJ2-7; TRBD2, the table's D call, lacks a check against the DNA. TRBV21-1 is termed a pseudogene. The CDR3 runs 16 residues. This CDR3 is CASSKRQLASSYEQYF. The DNA of the CDR3 is TGTGCCAGCAGCAAACGTCAACTAGCGTCCTCCTACGAGCAGTACTTC.

This clonotype was recorded at least ten times. This sequence joins TRBV10-3 and TRBJ2-1; D not certain. In germline, CDR1 is ENHRY, CDR2 SYGVKD. The CDR3 loop spans 13 amino acids. Here the CDR3 DNA reads TGTGCGATTGCAACAGTATCCTACAATGAGCAGTTCTTC. Translated, it gives CAIATVSYNEQFF.

The rearrangement uses TRBV10-3 and TRBJ2-5; 9 bases line up with TRBD1. J was trimmed by 2 bases and V by 7 bases; bases with no gene match: 5. CDR1 is ENHRY and CDR2 is SYGVKD in the germline V gene. The CDR3 runs to 14 residues. Written as DNA, the CDR3 is TGTGCCATCAACAGGGGGCTCAATCAAGAGACCCAGTACTTC. It encodes CAINRGLNQETQYF.

This clonotype was seen a handful of times. This chain joins TRBV6-2 or TRBV6-3 and TRBJ2-5; TRBD1 is a possible D gene (5 bases). The CDR3 contains 16 residues. V lost 8 bases and J lost 0, with 19 bases in between. The germline V gene encodes CDR1 MNHEY and CDR2 SVGEGT. The CDR3 nucleotides are TGTGCCAGCTCAAGGGGCCCAACATGGTACCAAGAGACCCAGTACTTC. Translated, it gives CASSRGPTWYQETQYF.

The chain carries TRBV19 and TRBJ2-3; TRBD2 agrees at 9 bases. V shed 3 bases, J shed 2 bases, and the junction held 9 bases outside the gene matches. CDR3 length: 17 residues. Germline V gene data show CDR1 as LNHDA and CDR2 as SQIVND (reference sequence). The CDR3 region has the DNA TGTGCCAGTAGTATCCCCCTGACTAGCGGACTCACAGATACGCAGTATTTT. This encodes CASSIPLTSGLTDTQYF. Combining the CDR3 with reference TRBV19 and TRBJ2-3 gives the whole variable domain DGGITQSPKYLFRKEGQNVTLSCEQNLNHDAMYWYRQDPGQGLRLIYYSQIVNDFQKGDIAEGYSVSREKKESFPLTVTSAQKNPTAFYLCASSIPLTSGLTDTQYFGPGTRLTVL.

The J gene is TRBJ2-1, the V gene TRBV4-3; TRBD2 might be the D (5 bases). Looked up from germline, CDR1 is LGHNA and CDR2 is YSLEER. The V and J ends lost 0 bases and 12 bases respectively, with 12 bases between them. The CDR3 is 13 residues long. CDR3 sequence reads: CASSQEASPSQFF. CDR3 DNA: TGCGCCAGCAGCCAAGAAGCTAGCCCTTCGCAGTTCTTC.

The table lists this clonotype with a few counts. This chain connects TRBV7-3 to TRBJ2-2; 8 nucleotides line up with TRBD1. CDR1 SGHTA and CDR2 FQGTGA come from the germline V gene. Trimming at V came to 5 bases and at J to 0 bases, leaving 5 bases not matched to a gene. The CDR3 sequence is 16 residues long. CDR3 sequence: CASSRPQGANTGELFF. Written as DNA, the CDR3 is TGTGCCAGCAGCCGTCCACAGGGGGCGAACACCGGGGAGCTGTTTTTT.

This clonotype was seen a few times. The V gene is TRBV15, the J gene TRBJ1-2; D might be TRBD1 (6 bases). V dropped 3 bases and J dropped 8 bases, with 22 bases sitting between them. The germline CDR1 and CDR2 sequences are LNHNV and YYDKDF (reference sequence). This CDR3 contains 16 residues. CDR3 DNA: TGTGCCACCAGCAGCAGAGTCCCGAATACAGGGACCGGCTACACCTTC. Translated, it gives CATSSRVPNTGTGYTF.